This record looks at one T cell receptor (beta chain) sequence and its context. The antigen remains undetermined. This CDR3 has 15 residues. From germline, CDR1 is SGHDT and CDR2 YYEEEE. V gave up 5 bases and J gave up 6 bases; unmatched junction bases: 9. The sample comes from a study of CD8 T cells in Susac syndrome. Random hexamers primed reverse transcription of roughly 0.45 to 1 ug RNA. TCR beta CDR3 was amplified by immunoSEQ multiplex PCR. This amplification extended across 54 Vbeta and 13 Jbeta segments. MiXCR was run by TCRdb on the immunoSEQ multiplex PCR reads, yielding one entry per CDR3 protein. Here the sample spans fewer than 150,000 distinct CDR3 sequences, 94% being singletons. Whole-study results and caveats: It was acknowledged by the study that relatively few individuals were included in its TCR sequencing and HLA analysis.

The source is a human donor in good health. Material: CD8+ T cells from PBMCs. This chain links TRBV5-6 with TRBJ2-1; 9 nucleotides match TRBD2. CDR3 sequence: CASSFATSGLNEQFF. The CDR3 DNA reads TGTGCCAGCAGTTTCGCGACTAGCGGCCTCAATGAGCAGTTCTTC.